One and the same sample provided the 31 T cell receptor beta chains below, sequenced in a study of control samples from healthy donors and cancer patients. TCRdb's copy holds only in-frame clones and misses some; the assay was immunoSEQ multiplex PCR. Of roughly 170,000 clones detected, 80% to 95% appear once; the ten largest clones hold over 1.1%. The sample comprised blood. Receptors originate from a man aged 18 to 30 in good health.

The CDR3 spells CASSLAYGYTF. For the CDR3, the DNA is TGTGCCAGCAGCCTCGCGTATGGCTACACCTTC. The V gene is TRBV3-1 (or the pseudogene TRBV3-2), the J gene TRBJ1-2; D gene uncertain. Trimming cost V 4 bases and J 5 bases, with 5 bases left between them. CDR3 length equals 11 residues. Germline assignment: CDR1 LGHDT and CDR2 YNNKEL (reference sequence).

Turning to this clone: At one end the junction does not follow the germline gene, possibly because of a read error. The V and J genes are TRBV30 and TRBJ1-5; a possible D gene is TRBD1 (5 bases). This CDR3 is built from 13 residues. Germline V gene lookup returns CDR1 GTSNPN and CDR2 SVGIG (reference sequence). CDR3 in DNA: TGTACCTGGACCCAACCCCAGGGTATGGTCCAGCATTTT. It is translated as CTWTQPQGMVQHF.

The CDR3 sequence is CASSQDEWTGIDYGYTF. CDR3 nucleotide sequence: TGCGCCAGCAGCCAAGATGAGTGGACAGGGATAGACTATGGCTACACCTTC. The J gene is TRBJ1-2, the V gene TRBV4-1; 8 nucleotides line up with TRBD1. This CDR3 has 17 amino acids. The ends lost 0 bases at V and 3 bases at J; junction bases unmatched: 9. Germline assignment: CDR1 MGHRA and CDR2 YSYEKL.

The V gene is TRBV11-2, the J gene TRBJ1-1, with 7 bases matching TRBD1. Germline V gene data show CDR1 as SGHAT and CDR2 as FQNNGV. The CDR3 sequence is 14 residues long. V lost 6 bases to trimming and J lost 6 bases; unmatched junction nucleotides: 10. DNA of the CDR3: TGTGCCAGCAGACAAGACAGGGCTGATCCTGAAGCTTTCTTT. This encodes CASRQDRADPEAFF.

The V call is TRBV19, the J call TRBJ1-5, with no clear D. V shed 3 bases and J shed 4 bases, with 7 bases lying between them. Germline V gives CDR1 LNHDA, CDR2 SQIVND (reference sequence). There are 13 residues in the CDR3. The CDR3 loop is CASSIKENQPQHF. The CDR3 DNA is TGTGCCAGTAGTATCAAGGAGAATCAGCCCCAGCATTTT.

The chain is built from TRBV18 and TRBJ1-6, with TRBD1 matching 8 bases. This CDR3 has 16 residues. Trimming removed 1 base from V and 5 bases from J; junction bases left unmatched: 4. CDR1 and CDR2 from the germline V gene are KGHSH and LQKENI. The CDR3 loop reads CASSPLETGDNSPLHF. The CDR3 DNA is TGTGCCAGCTCACCACTTGAGACAGGGGATAATTCACCCCTCCACTTT.

The rearrangement uses TRBV3-1 (or the pseudogene TRBV3-2) and TRBJ2-1; D remains ambiguous. Germline values: CDR1 LGHDT, CDR2 YNNKEL (reference sequence). The V end was cut by 2 bases, the J end by 4 bases, with 6 bases between. The length of the CDR3 is 13 residues. The CDR3 sequence is CASSQRIYNEQFF. In nucleotides, the CDR3 is TGTGCCAGCAGCCAAAGAATTTACAATGAGCAGTTCTTC.

This clone was recorded only once. V is TRBV7-2 and J is TRBJ2-1, with TRBD2 matching 9 bases. CDR1 and CDR2 from the germline V gene are SGHTA and FQGNSA. This CDR3 has 16 residues. The ends lost 5 bases at V and 0 bases at J; junction bases unmatched: 5. CDR3 amino acids: CASSLRLADSYNEQFF. Written as DNA, the CDR3 is TGTGCCAGCAGCCTCCGACTAGCGGACTCCTACAATGAGCAGTTCTTC.

J is TRBJ2-7 and V is TRBV9, with TRBD2 matching 8 bases. Germline V CDR1 and CDR2: SGDLS, YYNGEE. CDR3 length equals 15 residues. Trimming removed 2 bases from V and 3 bases from J; junction bases left unmatched: 7. CDR3 sequence reads: CASSVLAGPYYEQYF. DNA for the CDR3: TGTGCCAGCAGCGTGCTAGCGGGCCCCTACTACGAGCAGTACTTC.

The chain uses TRBV7-6 and TRBJ2-1, with D possibly being TRBD2 (7 bases). V was pared by 6 bases and J by 8 bases, with 20 bases between. The germline V gene encodes CDR1 SGHVS and CDR2 FNYEAQ. The CDR3 totals 15 residues. DNA of the CDR3: TGTGCCAGCAGTCTGGCCGGGGGGCTTAGGGATGAGCAGTTCTTC. This gives the protein CASSLAGGLRDEQFF.

The V call is TRBV6-1, the J call TRBJ1-2, with D possibly being TRBD1 (5 bases). This CDR3 is 15 amino acids long. Germline CDR1 reads MNHNS; CDR2 reads SASEGT. Trimming shortened V by 2 bases and J by 2 bases, and 12 bases separated the two germline ends. CDR3 DNA sequence: TGTGCCAGCAGTGAACGGGCAGGGATGAACTATGGCTACACCTTC. As protein: CASSERAGMNYGYTF.

This rearrangement joins TRBV2 to TRBJ1-2, with unresolved D. The ends were cut back, 3 bases at V and 6 bases at J, with 8 bases in the middle. The CDR3 runs to 12 residues. In germline, CDR1 is SNHLY, CDR2 FYNNEI. CDR3 coding DNA: TGTGCCAGCAGTGAGTATGAGAATGGCTACACCTTC. As protein: CASSEYENGYTF. The variable domain in full, with the rest retrieved from reference TRBV2 and TRBJ1-2, is EPEVTQTPSHQVTQMGQEVILRCVPISNHLYFYWYRQILGQKVEFLVSFYNNEISEKSEIFDDQFSVERPDGSNFTLKIRSTKLEDSAMYFCASSEYENGYTFGSGTRLTVV.

This chain joins TRBV10-3 and TRBJ1-3; no clear D. CDR3 length: 14 amino acids. The germline V gene encodes CDR1 ENHRY and CDR2 SYGVKD. V was shortened by 5 bases and J by 2 bases, with 10 bases between the two germline ends. Written as DNA, the CDR3 is TGTGCCATCAGTCCAGCGGACGCTGGAAACACCATATATTTT. Translated: CAISPADAGNTIYF.

V and J are TRBV12-2 and TRBJ1-5. TRBV12-2 is described as a pseudogene. The CDR3 covers 18 residues. The CDR3 reads CASRPSRVCLAFNQPQHF. As DNA, the CDR3 is TGTGCAAGTCGCCCCTCACGCGTCTGCTTGGCTTTCAACCAGCCCCAGCATTTT.

The J gene is TRBJ2-5, the V gene TRBV21-1. TRBV21-1 is a pseudogene. The CDR3 extends over 16 amino acids. The DNA of the CDR3 is TGTGCCAGCAGCAAAGCGCTTCTGGGTTGGGAAGAGACCCAGTACTTC. It is translated as CASSKALLGWEETQYF.

The chain joins TRBV29-1 to TRBJ1-2; D remains unclear. V lost 5 bases and J 4 bases, leaving 14 bases between the germline ends. The CDR3 runs 13 residues. Germline assignment: CDR1 SQVTM and CDR2 ANQGSEA. In DNA form, the CDR3 reads TGCAGCGTTTCCCAAAGCGGGAGCTATGGCTACACCTTC. Protein: CSVSQSGSYGYTF.

A remark on this clone: The sample carries other DNA sequences with the same CDR3. The chain is built from TRBV5-6 and TRBJ1-3, with 7 bases lining up with TRBD1. Per the germline V gene, CDR1 is SGHDT and CDR2 is YYEEEE. This CDR3 spans 15 amino acids. The V segment lost 5 bases and the J segment 0 bases; nucleotides outside the gene matches: 5. The CDR3 nucleotides read TGTGCCAGCAGTCTAGGGGACAGCTCTGGAAACACCATATATTTT. This codes for CASSLGDSSGNTIYF.

This chain joins TRBV6-5 and TRBJ1-4; 7 nucleotides match TRBD1. The CDR3 sequence is 15 residues long. V gave up 6 bases and J gave up 5 bases; unmatched junction bases: 9. The germline gives CDR1 MNHEY, CDR2 SVGAGI. The CDR3 region is CASRGSSGGNEKLFF. The CDR3 DNA is TGTGCCAGCAGGGGCTCTTCAGGGGGAAATGAAAAACTGTTTTTT.

The chain joins TRBV9 to TRBJ2-5; no definite D call. The length of the CDR3 is 13 residues. Trimming pared 4 bases from V and 0 bases from J, leaving 7 bases between. In germline, CDR1 is SGDLS, CDR2 YYNGEE. CDR3 DNA: TGTGCCAGCAGCCCTTTTAACCAAGAGACCCAGTACTTC. Protein: CASSPFNQETQYF.

V gene TRBV7-3 combines with J gene TRBJ2-7; TRBD1 aligns across 8 bases. Germline loops: CDR1 SGHTA, CDR2 FQGTGA. The junction had 8 bases not matched to a gene; V was cut back by 4 bases and J by 9 bases. The CDR3 runs to 13 residues. DNA of the CDR3: TGTGCCAGCAGCTCCGACAGGGGTGGGACGCAGTACTTC. This gives the protein CASSSDRGGTQYF.

The rearrangement uses TRBV19 and TRBJ1-1; TRBD1 might be the D (5 bases). Germline CDR1 and CDR2: LNHDA and SQIVND (reference sequence). Trimming shortened V by 3 bases and J by 1 base, and 6 bases separated the two germline ends. The CDR3 is 13 residues long. The CDR3 nucleotides read TGTGCCAGTAGTATCGACAGGAACACTGAAGCTTTCTTT. Its protein product is CASSIDRNTEAFF.

This chain uses TRBV19 with TRBJ1-3, with no clear D. This CDR3 is 16 amino acids long. The germline V gene encodes CDR1 LNHDA and CDR2 SQIVND (reference sequence). V lost 5 bases and J 0 bases, leaving 14 bases between the germline ends. The CDR3 region is CASSASGIHSGNTIYF. The DNA of the CDR3 is TGTGCCAGTAGTGCCTCCGGCATTCACTCTGGAAACACCATATATTTT. Supplemented by reference TRBV19 and TRBJ1-3, the full variable domain reads DGGITQSPKYLFRKEGQNVTLSCEQNLNHDAMYWYRQDPGQGLRLIYYSQIVNDFQKGDIAEGYSVSREKKESFPLTVTSAQKNPTAFYLCASSASGIHSGNTIYFGEGSWLTVV.

V is TRBV4-2 and J is TRBJ2-5; perhaps TRBD2 as D (6 bases). V was cut by 0 bases and J by 2 bases, with 13 bases left in between. Germline V gives CDR1 LGHNA, CDR2 YNFKEQ. There are 16 residues in the CDR3. The CDR3 DNA reads TGTGCCAGCAGCCAAGAACGGGCAGGGAGGCAAGAGACCCAGTACTTC. Residues: CASSQERAGRQETQYF.

The V call is TRBV30, the J call TRBJ2-5; 7 bases are a match to TRBD2. The CDR3 has 12 residues. Per germline, CDR1 GTSNPN and CDR2 SVGIG (reference sequence). Losses at the gene ends were 2 bases for V and 7 bases for J; bases not matched to a gene: 4. Here the CDR3 DNA reads TGTGCCTGGAGTCTAGCGGTGGGGACCCAGTACTTC. Encoded protein: CAWSLAVGTQYF. The full variable domain, with the rest looked up from reference TRBV30 and TRBJ2-5, is SQTIHQWPATLVQPVGSPLSLECTVEGTSNPNLYWYRQAAGRGLQLLFYSVGIGQISSEVPQNLSASRPQDRQFILSSKKLLLSDSGFYLCAWSLAVGTQYFGPGTRLLVL.

This chain joins TRBV6-5 and TRBJ1-2; 10 positions match TRBD1. CDR1 and CDR2 (germline): MNHEY, SVGAGI. With 2 bases clipped from V and 1 base from J, the junction kept 4 bases outside the gene matches. The CDR3 extends over 16 amino acids. The CDR3 nucleotides are TGTGCCAGCAGTTACGGGACAGGGGAGGGTAACTATGGCTACACCTTC. Translation: CASSYGTGEGNYGYTF.

V gene TRBV19 combines with J gene TRBJ1-1, with no clear D. Trimming left V 3 bases short and J 0 bases short, with 14 bases between. CDR1 and CDR2 (germline): LNHDA, SQIVND (reference sequence). The CDR3 covers 16 residues. The CDR3 DNA is TGTGCCAGTAGTATCTATTTAGGGCACCTGAACACTGAAGCTTTCTTT. This sequence encodes CASSIYLGHLNTEAFF.

This clone was observed once. The chain has TRBV4-1 and TRBJ2-7, with TRBD1 identical over 9 bases. CDR1 MGHRA and CDR2 YSYEKL come from the germline V gene. The ends lost 4 bases at V and 2 bases at J; junction bases unmatched: 6. The CDR3 is 15 amino acids. The CDR3 here is CASSLRTGDPYEQYF. The CDR3 DNA is TGCGCCAGCAGCCTTAGGACAGGGGACCCCTACGAGCAGTACTTC.

The chain is built from TRBV28 and TRBJ1-1; D is unclear. V gave up 7 bases and J gave up 1 base, with 4 bases separating them. This CDR3 comprises 11 residues. From germline, CDR1 is MDHEN and CDR2 SYDVKM. The CDR3 DNA reads as TGTGCCAGCAAGGAGAACACTGAAGCTTTCTTT. It codes for CASKENTEAFF. The whole variable domain, remainder taken from reference TRBV28 and TRBJ1-1, is DVKVTQSSRYLVKRTGEKVFLECVQDMDHENMFWYRQDPGLGLRLIYFSYDVKMKEKGDIPEGYSVSREKKERFSLILESASTNQTSMYLCASKENTEAFFGQGTRLTVV.

This clone showed up just once. Within the sample, other DNA sequences also encode this same CDR3. The V call is TRBV18, the J call TRBJ1-2, with a weak D call TRBD1 (5 bases). Germline values: CDR1 KGHSH, CDR2 LQKENI. The CDR3 extends over 13 amino acids. The germline V and J ends were trimmed by 3 bases and 4 bases, with 9 bases remaining between them. The CDR3 nucleotides are TGTGCCAGCTCACCCGAGGGGAGCTATGGCTACACCTTC. Translated, it gives CASSPEGSYGYTF. Complete variable domain (other parts from reference TRBV18 and TRBJ1-2): NAGVMQNPRHLVRRRGQEARLRCSPMKGHSHVYWYRQLPEEGLKFMVYLQKENIIDESGMPKERFSAEFPKEGPSILRIQQVVRGDSAAYFCASSPEGSYGYTFGSGTRLTVV.

The V call is TRBV19, the J call TRBJ2-1; 14 bases agree with TRBD2. CDR1 is LNHDA, CDR2 SQIVND, per germline (reference sequence). The V and J ends lost 6 bases and 6 bases, in that order; junction bases with no gene match: 7. The CDR3 sequence is 16 residues long. The CDR3 bases are TGTGCCAGTAGCATCAGACTAGCGGGGGGGCTCAATGAGCAGTTCTTC. This translates into CASSIRLAGGLNEQFF. The entire variable domain, with the rest obtained from reference TRBV19 and TRBJ2-1, is as follows: DGGITQSPKYLFRKEGQNVTLSCEQNLNHDAMYWYRQDPGQGLRLIYYSQIVNDFQKGDIAEGYSVSREKKESFPLTVTSAQKNPTAFYLCASSIRLAGGLNEQFFGPGTRLTVL.

The chain recombines TRBV18 with TRBJ1-5; D ambiguous. The CDR3 is 13 residues long. Between the trimmed V and J ends, which lost 7 bases and 3 bases, there was a span of 10 bases. Germline CDR1 KGHSH, CDR2 LQKENI. CDR3 sequence (DNA): TGTGCCAGCTTCGACGGTTTCAATCAGCCCCAGCATTTT. The encoded protein is CASFDGFNQPQHF.